The clone carrying this TCR beta chain has at least ten counts. These data come from a study of blood T cells in healthy people across ages. The second PCR ran roughly 7 to 12 cycles with a sample-barcoded 5' primer and J-beta primers. TCRdb independently ran MiXCR on the 5' RACE reads; one entry per CDR3 protein. The top ten hold roughly 30% of the sample, which has around 320,000 distinct CDR3 sequences, 27% seen once. The sample taken for sequencing was blood. The receptor comes from a woman in her 70s in good health.

The CDR3 region has the DNA TGCGCCAGCAGCTTGGAGGGCTCCTCTGGAAACACCATATATTTT. Protein product: CASSLEGSSGNTIYF. This chain links TRBV5-1 with TRBJ1-3; no firm D call. From germline, CDR1 is SGHRS and CDR2 YFSETQ. There are 15 residues in the CDR3. V lost 0 bases and J lost 0, with 7 bases in between.